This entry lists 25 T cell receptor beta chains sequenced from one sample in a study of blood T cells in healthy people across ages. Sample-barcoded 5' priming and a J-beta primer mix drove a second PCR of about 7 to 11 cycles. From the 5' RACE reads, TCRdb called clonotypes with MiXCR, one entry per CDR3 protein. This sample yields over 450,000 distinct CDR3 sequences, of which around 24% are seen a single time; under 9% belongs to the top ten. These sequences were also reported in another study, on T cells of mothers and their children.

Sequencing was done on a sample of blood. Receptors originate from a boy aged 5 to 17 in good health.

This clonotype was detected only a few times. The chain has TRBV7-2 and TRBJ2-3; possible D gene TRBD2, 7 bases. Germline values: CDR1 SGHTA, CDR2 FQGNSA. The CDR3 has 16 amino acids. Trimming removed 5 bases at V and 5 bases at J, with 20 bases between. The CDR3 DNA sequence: TGTGCCAGCAGCGGGGGGGCTAGCTTACGTGGAGATACGCAGTATTTT. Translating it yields CASSGGASLRGDTQYF.

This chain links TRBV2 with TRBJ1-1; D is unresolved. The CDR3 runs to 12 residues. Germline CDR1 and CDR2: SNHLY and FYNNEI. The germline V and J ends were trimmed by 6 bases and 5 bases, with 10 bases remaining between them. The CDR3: CASRNLGTEAFF. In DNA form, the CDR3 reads TGTGCCAGCAGAAACCTTGGGACTGAAGCTTTCTTT. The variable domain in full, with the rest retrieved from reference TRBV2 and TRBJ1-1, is EPEVTQTPSHQVTQMGQEVILRCVPISNHLYFYWYRQILGQKVEFLVSFYNNEISEKSEIFDDQFSVERPDGSNFTLKIRSTKLEDSAMYFCASRNLGTEAFFGQGTRLTVV.

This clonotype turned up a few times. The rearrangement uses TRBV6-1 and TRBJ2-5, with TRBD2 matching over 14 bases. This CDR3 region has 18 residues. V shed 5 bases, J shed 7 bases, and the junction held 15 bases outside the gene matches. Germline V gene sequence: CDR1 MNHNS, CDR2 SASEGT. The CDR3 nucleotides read TGTGCCAGCAGTAAACGACTAGCGGGGGGGAGAACTGGTTTGACCCAGTACTTC. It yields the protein CASSKRLAGGRTGLTQYF.

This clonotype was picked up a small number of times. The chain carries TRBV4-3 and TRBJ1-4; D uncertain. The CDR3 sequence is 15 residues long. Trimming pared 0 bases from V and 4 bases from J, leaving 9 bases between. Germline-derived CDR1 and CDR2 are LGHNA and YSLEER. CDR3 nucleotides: TGCGCCAGCAGCCAAGAGATGGCCTATAATGAAAAACTGTTTTTT. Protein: CASSQEMAYNEKLFF.

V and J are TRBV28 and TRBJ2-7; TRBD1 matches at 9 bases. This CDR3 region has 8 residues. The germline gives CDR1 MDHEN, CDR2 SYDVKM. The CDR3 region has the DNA TGTGCTACAGGGGGCTTTTACTTC. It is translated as CATGGFYF.

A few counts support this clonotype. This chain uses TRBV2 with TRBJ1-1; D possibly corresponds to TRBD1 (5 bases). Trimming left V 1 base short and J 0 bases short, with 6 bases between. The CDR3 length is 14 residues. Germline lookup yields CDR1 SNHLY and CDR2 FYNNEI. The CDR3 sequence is CASSEEGVNTEAFF. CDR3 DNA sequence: TGTGCCAGCAGTGAAGAAGGGGTGAACACTGAAGCTTTCTTT.

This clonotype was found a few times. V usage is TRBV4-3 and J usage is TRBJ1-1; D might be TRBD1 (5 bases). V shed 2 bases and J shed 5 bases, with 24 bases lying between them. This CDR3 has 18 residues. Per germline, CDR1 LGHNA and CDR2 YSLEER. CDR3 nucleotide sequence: TGCGCCAGCAGCCAACTTATTCCGGGACGGGCCCTGATAACTGAAGCTTTCTTT. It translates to CASSQLIPGRALITEAFF.

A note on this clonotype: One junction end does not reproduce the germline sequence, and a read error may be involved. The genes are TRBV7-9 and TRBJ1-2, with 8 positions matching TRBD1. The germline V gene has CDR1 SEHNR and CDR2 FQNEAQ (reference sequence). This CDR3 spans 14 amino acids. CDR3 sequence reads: CASSFARGQTGCTF. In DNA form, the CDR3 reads TGTGCCAGCAGCTTCGCCAGGGGGCAGACTGGCTGCACCTTC.

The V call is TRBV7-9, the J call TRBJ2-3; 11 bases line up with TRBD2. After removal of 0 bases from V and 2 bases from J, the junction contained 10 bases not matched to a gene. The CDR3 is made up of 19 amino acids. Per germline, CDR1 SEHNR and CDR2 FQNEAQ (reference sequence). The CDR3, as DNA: TGTGCCAGCAGCTTAGCCCTACCCGGGACTAGCGGATTCACAGATACGCAGTATTTT. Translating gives CASSLALPGTSGFTDTQYF. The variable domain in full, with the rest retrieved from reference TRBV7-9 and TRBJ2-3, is DTGVSQNPRHKITKRGQNVTFRCDPISEHNRLYWYRQTLGQGPEFLTYFQNEAQLEKSRLLSDRFSAERPKGSFSTLEIQRTEQGDSAMYLCASSLALPGTSGFTDTQYFGPGTRLTVL.

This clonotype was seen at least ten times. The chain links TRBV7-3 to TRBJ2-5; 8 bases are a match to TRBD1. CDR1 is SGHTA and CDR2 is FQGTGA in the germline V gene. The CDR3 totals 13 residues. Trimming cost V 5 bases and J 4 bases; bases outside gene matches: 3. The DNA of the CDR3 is TGTGCCAGCAGCCCTGACAGGGGAGAGACCCAGTACTTC. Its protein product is CASSPDRGETQYF.

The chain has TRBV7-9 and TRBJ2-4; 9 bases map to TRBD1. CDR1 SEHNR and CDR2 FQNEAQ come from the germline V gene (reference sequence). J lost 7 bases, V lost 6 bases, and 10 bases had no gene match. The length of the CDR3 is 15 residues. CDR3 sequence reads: CASRPARDRVNIQYF. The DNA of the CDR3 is TGTGCCAGCAGACCAGCCCGGGACAGGGTTAACATTCAGTACTTC.

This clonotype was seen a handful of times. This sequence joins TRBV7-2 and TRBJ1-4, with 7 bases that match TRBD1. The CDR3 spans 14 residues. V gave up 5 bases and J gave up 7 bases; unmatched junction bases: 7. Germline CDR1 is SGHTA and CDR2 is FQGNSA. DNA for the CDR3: TGTGCCAGCAGCCTAAGCGGGACAGTTGAAAAACTGTTTTTT. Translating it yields CASSLSGTVEKLFF.

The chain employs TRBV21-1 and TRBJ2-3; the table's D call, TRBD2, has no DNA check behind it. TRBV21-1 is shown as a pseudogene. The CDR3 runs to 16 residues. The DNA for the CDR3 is TGTGCCAGCAGCAAAGGTCGAGCGGGAGCTATAGATACGCAGTATTTT. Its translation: CASSKGRAGAIDTQYF.

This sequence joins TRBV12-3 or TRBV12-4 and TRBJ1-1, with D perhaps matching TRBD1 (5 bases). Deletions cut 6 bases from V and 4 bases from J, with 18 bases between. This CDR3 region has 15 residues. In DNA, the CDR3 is TGTGCCAGCAGGGATATACAGGATCCTATCACTGAAGCTTTCTTT. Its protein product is CASRDIQDPITEAFF.

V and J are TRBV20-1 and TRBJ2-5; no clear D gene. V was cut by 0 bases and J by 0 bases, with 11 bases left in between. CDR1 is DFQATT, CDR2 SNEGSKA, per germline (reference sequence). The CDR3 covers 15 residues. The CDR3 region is CSARDLNGNQETQYF. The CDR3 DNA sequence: TGCAGTGCTAGAGATCTCAACGGAAACCAAGAGACCCAGTACTTC.

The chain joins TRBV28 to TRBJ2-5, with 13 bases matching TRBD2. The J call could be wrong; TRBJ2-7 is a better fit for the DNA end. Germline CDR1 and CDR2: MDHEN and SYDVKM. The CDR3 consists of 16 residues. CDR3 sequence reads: CASSPGLAGAYYEQYF. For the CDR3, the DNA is TGTGCCAGCAGCCCCGGACTAGCGGGAGCGTACTACGAGCAGTACTTC.

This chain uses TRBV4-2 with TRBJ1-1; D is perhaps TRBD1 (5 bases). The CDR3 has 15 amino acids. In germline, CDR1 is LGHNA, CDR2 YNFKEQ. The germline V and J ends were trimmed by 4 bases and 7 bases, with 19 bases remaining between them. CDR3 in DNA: TGTGCCAGCAGCCTCTCCTTGGAGGGGCCGCGTGAAGCTTTCTTT. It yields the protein CASSLSLEGPREAFF.

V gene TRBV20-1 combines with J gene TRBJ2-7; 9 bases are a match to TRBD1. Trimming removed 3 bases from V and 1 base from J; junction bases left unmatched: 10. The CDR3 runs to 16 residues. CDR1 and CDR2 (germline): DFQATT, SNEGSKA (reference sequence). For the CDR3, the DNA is TGCAGTGCTAGGCGAAGCCGGGACAGGGTTTCCTACGAGCAGTACTTC. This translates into CSARRSRDRVSYEQYF.

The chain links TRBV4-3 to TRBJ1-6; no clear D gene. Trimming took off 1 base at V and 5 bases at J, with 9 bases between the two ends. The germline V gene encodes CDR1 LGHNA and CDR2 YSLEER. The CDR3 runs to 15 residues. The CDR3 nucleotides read TGCGCCAGCAGCCAAGGAACAGCAGATAATTCACCCCTCCACTTT. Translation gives CASSQGTADNSPLHF.

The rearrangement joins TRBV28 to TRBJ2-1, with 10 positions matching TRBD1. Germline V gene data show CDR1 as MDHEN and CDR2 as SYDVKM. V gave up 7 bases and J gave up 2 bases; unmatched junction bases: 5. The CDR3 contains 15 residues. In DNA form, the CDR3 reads TGTGCCAGCACCCGTGGACAGGGGGCCTACAATGAGCAGTTCTTC. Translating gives CASTRGQGAYNEQFF.

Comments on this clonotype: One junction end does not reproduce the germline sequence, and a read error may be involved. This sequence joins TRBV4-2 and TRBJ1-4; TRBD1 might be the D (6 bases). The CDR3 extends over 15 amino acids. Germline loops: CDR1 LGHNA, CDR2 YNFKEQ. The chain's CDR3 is CVSSAQGSEYEKLFF. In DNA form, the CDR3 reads TGTGTCAGCAGCGCTCAGGGGAGCGAATATGAAAAACTGTTTTTT.

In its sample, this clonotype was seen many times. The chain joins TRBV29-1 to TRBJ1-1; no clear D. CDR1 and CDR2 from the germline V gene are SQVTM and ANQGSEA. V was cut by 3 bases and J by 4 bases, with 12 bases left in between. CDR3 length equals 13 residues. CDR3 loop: CSVDGQFVTEAFF. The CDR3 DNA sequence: TGCAGCGTTGACGGGCAGTTTGTCACTGAAGCTTTCTTT.

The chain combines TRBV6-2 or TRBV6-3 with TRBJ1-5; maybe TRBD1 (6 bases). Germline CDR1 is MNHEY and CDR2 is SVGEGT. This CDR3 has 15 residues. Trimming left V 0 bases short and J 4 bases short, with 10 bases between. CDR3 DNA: TGTGCCAGCAGTTACTCGGGAGGGGGTAATCAGCCCCAGCATTTT. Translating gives CASSYSGGGNQPQHF.

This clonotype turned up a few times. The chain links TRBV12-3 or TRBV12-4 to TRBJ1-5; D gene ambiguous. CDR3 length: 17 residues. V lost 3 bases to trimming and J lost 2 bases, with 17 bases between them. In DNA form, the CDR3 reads TGTGCCAGCAGTTTTCGTCGGTTACTCGGGGGCAATCAGCCCCAGCATTTT. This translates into CASSFRRLLGGNQPQHF.

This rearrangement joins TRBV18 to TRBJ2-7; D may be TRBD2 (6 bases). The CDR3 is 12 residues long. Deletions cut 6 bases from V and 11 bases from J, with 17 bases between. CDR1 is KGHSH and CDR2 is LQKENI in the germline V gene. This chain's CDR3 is CASSSGLTMEYF. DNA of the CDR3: TGTGCCAGCTCGTCGGGACTTACCATGGAGTACTTC. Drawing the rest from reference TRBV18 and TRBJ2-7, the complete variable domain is NAGVMQNPRHLVRRRGQEARLRCSPMKGHSHVYWYRQLPEEGLKFMVYLQKENIIDESGMPKERFSAEFPKEGPSILRIQQVVRGDSAAYFCASSSGLTMEYFGPGTRLTVT.